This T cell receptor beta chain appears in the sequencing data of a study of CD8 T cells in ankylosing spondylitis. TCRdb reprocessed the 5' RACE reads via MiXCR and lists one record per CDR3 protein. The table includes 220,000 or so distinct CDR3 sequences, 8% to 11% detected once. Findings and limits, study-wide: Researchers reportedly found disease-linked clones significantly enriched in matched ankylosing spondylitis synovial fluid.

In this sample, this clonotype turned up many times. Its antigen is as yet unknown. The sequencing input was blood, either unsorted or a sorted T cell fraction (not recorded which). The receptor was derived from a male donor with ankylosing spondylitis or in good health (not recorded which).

CDR3 nucleotide sequence: TGTGCCAGCAGCCATACACAGGGGGGTGGTGAAAAACTGTTTTTT. It translates to CASSHTQGGGEKLFF. The chain links TRBV3-1 to TRBJ1-4, with 8 bases that match TRBD1. This CDR3 contains 15 residues. V was clipped by 3 bases and J by 7 bases; unmatched bases: 7. CDR1 and CDR2 from the germline V gene are LGHDT and YNNKEL (reference sequence). Full variable domain (remainder filled in from reference TRBV3-1 and TRBJ1-4): DTAVSQTPKYLVTQMGNDKSIKCEQNLGHDTMYWYKQDSKKFLKIMFSYNNKELIINETVPNRFSPKSPDKAHLNLHINSLELGDSAVYFCASSHTQGGGEKLFFGSGTQLSVL.